This TCR beta chain originates from a study of T cells after yellow fever vaccination. Points from the study as a whole: After the booster, approximately 96% of CD4 and 88% of CD8 primary-response clones were re-detected.

MiXCR, run by TCRdb on the 5' RACE reads, gives a single entry per CDR3 protein. The repertoire holds roughly 520,000 distinct CDR3 sequences, with 21% as singletons. Germline lookup yields CDR1 MNHEY and CDR2 SMNVEV (reference sequence). Trimming shortened V by 7 bases and J by 4 bases, and 13 bases separated the two germline ends. CDR3 size: 13 residues. This clonotype has only a few counts. What it binds is unknown. The chain combines TRBV27 with TRBJ1-2; possibly TRBD1 for D (5 bases). The receptor was isolated from a man younger than 35 who received the YFV17D yellow fever vaccine. The sequenced sample was PBMCs, obtained roughly 20 days after the first yellow fever vaccination. The CDR3 sequence is CASTPRGGYGYTF. CDR3 bases: TGTGCCAGCACCCCTCGCGGGGGCTATGGCTACACCTTC.